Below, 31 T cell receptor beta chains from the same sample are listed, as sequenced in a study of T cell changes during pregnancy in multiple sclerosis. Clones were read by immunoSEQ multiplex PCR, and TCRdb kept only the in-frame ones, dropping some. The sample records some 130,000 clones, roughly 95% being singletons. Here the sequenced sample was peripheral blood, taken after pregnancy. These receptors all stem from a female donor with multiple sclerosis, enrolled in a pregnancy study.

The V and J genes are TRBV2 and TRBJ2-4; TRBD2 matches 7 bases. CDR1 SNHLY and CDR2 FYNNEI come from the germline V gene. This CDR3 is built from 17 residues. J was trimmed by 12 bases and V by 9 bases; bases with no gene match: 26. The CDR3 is CASPGGAYTSAGVDQYF. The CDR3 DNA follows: TGTGCCAGTCCCGGCGGGGCCTATACTAGCGCGGGGGTGGATCAGTACTTC.

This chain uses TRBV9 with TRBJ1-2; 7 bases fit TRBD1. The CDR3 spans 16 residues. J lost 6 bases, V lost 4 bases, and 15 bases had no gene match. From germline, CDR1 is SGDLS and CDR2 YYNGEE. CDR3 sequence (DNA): TGTGCCAGCAGCATAGGGGGCTCGGTGCCAGGGGATGGCTACACCTTC. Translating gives CASSIGGSVPGDGYTF.

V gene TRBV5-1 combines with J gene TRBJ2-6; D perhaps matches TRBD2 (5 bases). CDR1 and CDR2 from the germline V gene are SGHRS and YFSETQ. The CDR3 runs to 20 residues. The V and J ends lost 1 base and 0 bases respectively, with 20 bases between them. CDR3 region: CASSLSEEVAYFSGANVLTF. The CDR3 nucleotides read TGCGCCAGCAGCTTGTCTGAGGAGGTAGCCTATTTCTCTGGGGCCAACGTCCTGACTTTC.

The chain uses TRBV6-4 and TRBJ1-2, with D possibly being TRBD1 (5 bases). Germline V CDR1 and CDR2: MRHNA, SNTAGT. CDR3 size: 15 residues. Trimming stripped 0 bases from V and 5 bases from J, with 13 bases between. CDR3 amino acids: CASSDSGGTSYGYTF. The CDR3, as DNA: TGTGCCAGCAGTGACTCGGGGGGAACCTCATATGGCTACACCTTC.

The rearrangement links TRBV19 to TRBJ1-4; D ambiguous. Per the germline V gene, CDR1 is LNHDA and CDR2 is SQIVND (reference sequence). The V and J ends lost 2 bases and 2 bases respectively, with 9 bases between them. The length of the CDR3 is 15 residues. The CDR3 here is CASSIRKETNEKLFF. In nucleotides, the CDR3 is TGTGCCAGTAGTATACGAAAAGAGACTAATGAAAAACTGTTTTTT.

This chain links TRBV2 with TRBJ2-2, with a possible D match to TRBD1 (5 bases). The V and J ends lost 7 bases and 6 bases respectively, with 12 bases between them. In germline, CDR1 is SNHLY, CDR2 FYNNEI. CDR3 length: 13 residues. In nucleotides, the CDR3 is TGTGCCAGCAACATATTGGGGCCCGGGGAGCTGTTTTTT. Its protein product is CASNILGPGELFF. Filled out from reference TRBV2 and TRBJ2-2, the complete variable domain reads EPEVTQTPSHQVTQMGQEVILRCVPISNHLYFYWYRQILGQKVEFLVSFYNNEISEKSEIFDDQFSVERPDGSNFTLKIRSTKLEDSAMYFCASNILGPGELFFGEGSRLTVL.

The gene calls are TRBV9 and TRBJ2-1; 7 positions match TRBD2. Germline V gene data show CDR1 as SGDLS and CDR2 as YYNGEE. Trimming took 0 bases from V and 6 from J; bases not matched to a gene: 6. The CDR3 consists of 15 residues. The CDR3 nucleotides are TGTGCCAGCAGCGTAGGGGGAGGGACGCTCAATGAGCAGTTCTTC. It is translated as CASSVGGGTLNEQFF.

CDR3 coding DNA: TGTGCCAGCAGCCAGGAGATTGACTCGGCCCAGTACTTC. Translating gives CASSQEIDSAQYF. This rearrangement joins TRBV4-2 to TRBJ2-5; no definite D call. This CDR3 is 13 amino acids long. Trimming removed 3 bases at V and 9 bases at J, with 14 bases between. Looked up from germline, CDR1 is LGHNA and CDR2 is YNFKEQ.

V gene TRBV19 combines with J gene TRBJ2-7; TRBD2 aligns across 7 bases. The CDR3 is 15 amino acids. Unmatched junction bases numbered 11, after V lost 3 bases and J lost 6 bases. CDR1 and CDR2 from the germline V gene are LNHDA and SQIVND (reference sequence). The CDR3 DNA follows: TGTGCCAGTAGTATTTCCTCTGCGGGAGATGGCGAGCAGTACTTC. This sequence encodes CASSISSAGDGEQYF.

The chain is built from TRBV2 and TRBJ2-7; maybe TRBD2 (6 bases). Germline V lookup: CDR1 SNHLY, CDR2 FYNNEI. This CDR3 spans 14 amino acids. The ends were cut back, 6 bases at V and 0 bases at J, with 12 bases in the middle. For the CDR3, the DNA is TGTGCCAGCAGCCGCGGGACGTACTCCTACGAGCAGTACTTC. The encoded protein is CASSRGTYSYEQYF.

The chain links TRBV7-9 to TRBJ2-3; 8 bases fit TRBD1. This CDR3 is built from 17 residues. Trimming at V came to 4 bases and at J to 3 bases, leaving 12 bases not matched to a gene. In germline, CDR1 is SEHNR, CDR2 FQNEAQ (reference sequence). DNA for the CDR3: TGTGCCAGCAGCTCTTACCAACGGACAGGGTTGACAGATACGCAGTATTTT. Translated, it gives CASSSYQRTGLTDTQYF. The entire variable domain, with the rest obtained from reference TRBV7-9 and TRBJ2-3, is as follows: DTGVSQNPRHKITKRGQNVTFRCDPISEHNRLYWYRQTLGQGPEFLTYFQNEAQLEKSRLLSDRFSAERPKGSFSTLEIQRTEQGDSAMYLCASSSYQRTGLTDTQYFGPGTRLTVL.

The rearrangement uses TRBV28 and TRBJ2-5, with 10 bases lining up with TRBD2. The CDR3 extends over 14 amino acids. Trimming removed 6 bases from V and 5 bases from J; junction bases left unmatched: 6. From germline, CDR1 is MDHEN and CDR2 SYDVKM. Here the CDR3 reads CASSLAGVGETQYF. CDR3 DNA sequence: TGTGCCAGCAGCCTAGCGGGAGTCGGGGAGACCCAGTACTTC.

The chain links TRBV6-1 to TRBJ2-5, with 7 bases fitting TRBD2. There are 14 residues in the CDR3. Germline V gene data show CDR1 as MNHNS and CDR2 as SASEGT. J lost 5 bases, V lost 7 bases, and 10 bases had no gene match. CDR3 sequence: CASTPGLPQETQYF. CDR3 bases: TGTGCCAGCACCCCGGGACTACCCCAGGAGACCCAGTACTTC.

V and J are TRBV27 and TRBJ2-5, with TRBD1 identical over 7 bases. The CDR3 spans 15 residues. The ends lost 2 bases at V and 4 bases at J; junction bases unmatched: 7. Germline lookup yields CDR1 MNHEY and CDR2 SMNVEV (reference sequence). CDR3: CASSLTPGQRETQYF. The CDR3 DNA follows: TGTGCCAGCAGTTTAACCCCGGGACAGAGAGAGACCCAGTACTTC.

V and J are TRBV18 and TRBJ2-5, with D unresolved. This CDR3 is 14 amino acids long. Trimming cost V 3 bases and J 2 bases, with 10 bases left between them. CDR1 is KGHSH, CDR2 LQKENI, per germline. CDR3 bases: TGTGCCAGCTCACCTCGTAACAGACAAGAGACCCAGTACTTC. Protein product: CASSPRNRQETQYF.

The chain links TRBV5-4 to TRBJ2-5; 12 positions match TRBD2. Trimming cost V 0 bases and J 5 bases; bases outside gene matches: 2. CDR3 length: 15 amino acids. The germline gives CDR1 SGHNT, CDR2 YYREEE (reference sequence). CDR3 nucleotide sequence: TGTGCCAGCAGCTTGGGGACTAGCGGGACGGAGACCCAGTACTTC. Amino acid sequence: CASSLGTSGTETQYF.

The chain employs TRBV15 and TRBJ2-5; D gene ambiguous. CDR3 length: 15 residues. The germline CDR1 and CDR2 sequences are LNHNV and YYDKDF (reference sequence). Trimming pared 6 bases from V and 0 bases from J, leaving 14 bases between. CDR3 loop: CATSIGAVHQETQYF. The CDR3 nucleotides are TGTGCCACCAGTATCGGAGCAGTTCACCAAGAGACCCAGTACTTC.

The DNA of the CDR3 is TGTGCCAGCAGTCCCTTAGCGGGAGGGGAGACCCAGTACTTC. Translating gives CASSPLAGGETQYF. The rearrangement uses TRBV28 and TRBJ2-5; TRBD2 aligns across 11 bases. The CDR3 is 14 residues long. The germline CDR1 and CDR2 sequences are MDHEN and SYDVKM. V lost 5 bases to trimming and J lost 5 bases; unmatched junction nucleotides: 4. Supplemented by reference TRBV28 and TRBJ2-5, the full variable domain reads DVKVTQSSRYLVKRTGEKVFLECVQDMDHENMFWYRQDPGLGLRLIYFSYDVKMKEKGDIPEGYSVSREKKERFSLILESASTNQTSMYLCASSPLAGGETQYFGPGTRLLVL.

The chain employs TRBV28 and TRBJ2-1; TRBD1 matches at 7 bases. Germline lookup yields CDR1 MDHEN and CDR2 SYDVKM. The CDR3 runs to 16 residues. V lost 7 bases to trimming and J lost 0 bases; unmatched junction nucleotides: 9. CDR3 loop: CASTSSGTASYNEQFF. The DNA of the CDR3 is TGTGCCAGCACCTCATCCGGGACAGCCTCCTACAATGAGCAGTTCTTC. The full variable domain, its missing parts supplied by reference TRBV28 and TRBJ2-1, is DVKVTQSSRYLVKRTGEKVFLECVQDMDHENMFWYRQDPGLGLRLIYFSYDVKMKEKGDIPEGYSVSREKKERFSLILESASTNQTSMYLCASTSSGTASYNEQFFGPGTRLTVL.

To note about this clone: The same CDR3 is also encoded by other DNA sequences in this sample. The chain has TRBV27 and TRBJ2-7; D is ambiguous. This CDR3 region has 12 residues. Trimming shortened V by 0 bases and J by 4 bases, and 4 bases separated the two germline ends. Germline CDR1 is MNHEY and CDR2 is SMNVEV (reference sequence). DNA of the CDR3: TGTGCCAGCAGTTTATCCCCGTACGAGCAGTACTTC. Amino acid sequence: CASSLSPYEQYF.

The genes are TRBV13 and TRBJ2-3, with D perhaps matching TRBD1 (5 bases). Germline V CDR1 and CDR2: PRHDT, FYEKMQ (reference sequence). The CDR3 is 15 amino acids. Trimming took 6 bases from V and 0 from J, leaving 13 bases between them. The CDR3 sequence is CASRGWGSSTDTQYF. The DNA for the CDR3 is TGTGCCAGCAGGGGGTGGGGCTCTAGCACAGATACGCAGTATTTT.

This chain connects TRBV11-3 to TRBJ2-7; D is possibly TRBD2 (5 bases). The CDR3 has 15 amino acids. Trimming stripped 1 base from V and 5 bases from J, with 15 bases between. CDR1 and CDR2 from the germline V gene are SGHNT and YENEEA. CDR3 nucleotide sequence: TGTGCCAGCAGCTTAGCGGACTCCTACCCCCACGAGCAGTACTTC. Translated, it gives CASSLADSYPHEQYF.

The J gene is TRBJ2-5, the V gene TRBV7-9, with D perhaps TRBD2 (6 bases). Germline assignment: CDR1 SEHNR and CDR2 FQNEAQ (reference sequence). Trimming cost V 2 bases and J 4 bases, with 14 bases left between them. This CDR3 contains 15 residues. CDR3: CASSLNGGAGETQYF. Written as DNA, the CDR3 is TGTGCCAGCAGCTTAAACGGCGGGGCGGGAGAGACCCAGTACTTC.

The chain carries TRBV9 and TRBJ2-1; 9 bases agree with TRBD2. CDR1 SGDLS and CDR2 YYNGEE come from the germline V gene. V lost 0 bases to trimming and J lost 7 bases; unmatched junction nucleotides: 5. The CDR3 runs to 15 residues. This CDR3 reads CASSVEGLALNEQFF. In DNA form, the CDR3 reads TGTGCCAGCAGCGTAGAGGGACTAGCATTGAATGAGCAGTTCTTC.

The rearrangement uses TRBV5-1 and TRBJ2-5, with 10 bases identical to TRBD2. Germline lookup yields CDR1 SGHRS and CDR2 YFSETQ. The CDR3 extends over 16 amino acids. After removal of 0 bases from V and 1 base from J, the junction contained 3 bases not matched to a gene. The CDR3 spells CASSLVASGSQETQYF. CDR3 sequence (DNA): TGCGCCAGCAGCTTGGTTGCTAGCGGGAGCCAAGAGACCCAGTACTTC.

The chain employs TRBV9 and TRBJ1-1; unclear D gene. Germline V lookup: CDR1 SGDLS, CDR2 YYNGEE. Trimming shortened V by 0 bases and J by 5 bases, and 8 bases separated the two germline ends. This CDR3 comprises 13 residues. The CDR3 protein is CASSVAHTTEAFF. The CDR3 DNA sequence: TGTGCCAGCAGCGTAGCTCATACAACTGAAGCTTTCTTT.

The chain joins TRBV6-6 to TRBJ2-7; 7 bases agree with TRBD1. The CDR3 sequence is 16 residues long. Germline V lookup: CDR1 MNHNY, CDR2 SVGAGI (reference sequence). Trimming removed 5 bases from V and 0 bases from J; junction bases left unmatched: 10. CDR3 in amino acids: CASSNTDRLISYEQYF. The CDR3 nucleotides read TGTGCCAGCAGTAACACGGACAGGCTGATCTCCTACGAGCAGTACTTC.

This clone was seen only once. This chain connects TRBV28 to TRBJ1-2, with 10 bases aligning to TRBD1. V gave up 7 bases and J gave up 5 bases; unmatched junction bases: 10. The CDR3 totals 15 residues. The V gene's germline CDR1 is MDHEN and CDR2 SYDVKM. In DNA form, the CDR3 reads TGTGCCAGCACCAAACTCGGGACAGGGGTATATGGCTACACCTTC. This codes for CASTKLGTGVYGYTF.

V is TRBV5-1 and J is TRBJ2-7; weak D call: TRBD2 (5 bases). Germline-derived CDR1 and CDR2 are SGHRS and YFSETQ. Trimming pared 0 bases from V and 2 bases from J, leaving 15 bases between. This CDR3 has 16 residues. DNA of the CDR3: TGCGCCAGCAGCTTGGTCCGGGATCCCACGCCCTACGAGCAGTACTTC. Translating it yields CASSLVRDPTPYEQYF.

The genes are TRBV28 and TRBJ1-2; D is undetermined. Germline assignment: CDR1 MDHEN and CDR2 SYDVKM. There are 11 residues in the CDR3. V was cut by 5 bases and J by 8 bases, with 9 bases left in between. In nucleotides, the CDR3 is TGTGCCAGCAGTCTCCCCGGGGGCTACACCTTC. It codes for CASSLPGGYTF.

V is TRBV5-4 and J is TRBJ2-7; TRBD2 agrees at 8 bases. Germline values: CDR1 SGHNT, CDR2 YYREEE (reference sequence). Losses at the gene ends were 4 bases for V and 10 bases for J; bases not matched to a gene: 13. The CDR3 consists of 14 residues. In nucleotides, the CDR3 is TGTGCCAGCAGCCTTGCGGAGCCTAGCGGGTTCCAGTACTTC. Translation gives CASSLAEPSGFQYF.